A single sample is the source of the 5 T cell receptor beta chains below, sequenced in a study of long-term antiretroviral therapy in people with HIV. Survey-level immunoSEQ v3.0 assays were run. Profiled with immunoSEQ multiplex PCR; TCRdb holds only in-frame clones, not every one. The data show around 23,000 clones, approximately 80% seen once. Sequencing was performed on unsorted PBMCs, taken at the start of antiretroviral therapy, before treatment. Receptors were obtained from a woman under 30 with HIV.

The chain uses TRBV6-1 and TRBJ1-6, with D maybe TRBD1 (5 bases). This CDR3 is 15 amino acids long. The germline V gene has CDR1 MNHNS and CDR2 SASEGT. V was trimmed by 1 base and J by 11 bases, leaving 15 bases between them. CDR3 DNA: TGTGCCAGCAGTGAAGGCGGACCGGACACGGCACCCCTCCACTTT. It encodes CASSEGGPDTAPLHF.

This chain's CDR3 is CASSLVGGSTQYF. DNA for the CDR3: TGTGCCAGCAGTCTAGTCGGGGGAAGTACGCAGTATTTT. The V and J genes are TRBV11-3 and TRBJ2-3, with D maybe TRBD2 (6 bases). Germline V gene lookup returns CDR1 SGHNT and CDR2 YENEEA. The CDR3 is 13 amino acids. The V gene lost 6 bases and the J gene lost 8 bases, with 15 bases spanning the gap.

The DNA for the CDR3 is TGTGCCAGCTCACCGGGGATCCAAGGGGTCGAGCAGTACTTC. It translates to CASSPGIQGVEQYF. The V call is TRBV18, the J call TRBJ2-7, with TRBD1 as a possible D gene (5 bases). The CDR3 consists of 14 residues. The germline gives CDR1 KGHSH, CDR2 LQKENI. V gave up 3 bases and J gave up 6 bases, with 15 bases separating them.

The chain is built from TRBV18 and TRBJ2-7, with D possibly matching TRBD1 (6 bases). Germline lookup yields CDR1 KGHSH and CDR2 LQKENI. V was clipped by 1 base and J by 2 bases, with 12 bases between them. The CDR3 has 15 residues. DNA of the CDR3: TGTGCCAGCTCACCACTTAGGAAGGGGGCCTACGAGCAGTACTTC. Translated: CASSPLRKGAYEQYF.

This chain links TRBV5-4 with TRBJ2-3; D tentatively fits TRBD1 or TRBD2 (5 bases each). Germline V gene sequence: CDR1 SGHNT, CDR2 YYREEE (reference sequence). There are 15 residues in the CDR3. V was pared by 2 bases and J by 2 bases, with 12 bases between. The CDR3 reads CASSFGGVSTDTQYF. The CDR3 DNA sequence: TGTGCCAGCAGCTTTGGGGGAGTTTCCACAGATACGCAGTATTTT.